Reported below is one TCR beta chain. Its antigen is not identified. The data originate from a study of blood T cells in healthy people across ages. General study points: CMV status of donors was unknown, possibly confounding expanded clonotype changes.

Trimming shortened V by 1 base and J by 0 bases, and 13 bases separated the two germline ends. The germline V gene has CDR1 DFQATT and CDR2 SNEGSKA (reference sequence). CDR3 length: 15 amino acids. Individuals who donated were healthy Caucasians from Russia aged about 6 to 95. Extraction yielded at least 5 micrograms of total RNA per sample. The second PCR ran roughly 7 to 12 cycles with a sample-barcoded 5' primer and J-beta primers. Any given sample supplied a minimum of 3 million CDR3-containing paired-end reads. TCRdb re-called the 5' RACE reads through MiXCR, storing one row per CDR3 protein. Among about 2 million distinct CDR3 sequences listed, roughly 50% were seen once.

The sample consisted of blood. The genes are TRBV20-1 and TRBJ2-7; D unresolved. This TCR was sampled from a woman in her forties in good health. The CDR3 loop is CSARAHGKSSYEQYF. CDR3 nucleotides: TGCAGTGCTAGAGCCCACGGAAAGAGCTCCTACGAGCAGTACTTC.